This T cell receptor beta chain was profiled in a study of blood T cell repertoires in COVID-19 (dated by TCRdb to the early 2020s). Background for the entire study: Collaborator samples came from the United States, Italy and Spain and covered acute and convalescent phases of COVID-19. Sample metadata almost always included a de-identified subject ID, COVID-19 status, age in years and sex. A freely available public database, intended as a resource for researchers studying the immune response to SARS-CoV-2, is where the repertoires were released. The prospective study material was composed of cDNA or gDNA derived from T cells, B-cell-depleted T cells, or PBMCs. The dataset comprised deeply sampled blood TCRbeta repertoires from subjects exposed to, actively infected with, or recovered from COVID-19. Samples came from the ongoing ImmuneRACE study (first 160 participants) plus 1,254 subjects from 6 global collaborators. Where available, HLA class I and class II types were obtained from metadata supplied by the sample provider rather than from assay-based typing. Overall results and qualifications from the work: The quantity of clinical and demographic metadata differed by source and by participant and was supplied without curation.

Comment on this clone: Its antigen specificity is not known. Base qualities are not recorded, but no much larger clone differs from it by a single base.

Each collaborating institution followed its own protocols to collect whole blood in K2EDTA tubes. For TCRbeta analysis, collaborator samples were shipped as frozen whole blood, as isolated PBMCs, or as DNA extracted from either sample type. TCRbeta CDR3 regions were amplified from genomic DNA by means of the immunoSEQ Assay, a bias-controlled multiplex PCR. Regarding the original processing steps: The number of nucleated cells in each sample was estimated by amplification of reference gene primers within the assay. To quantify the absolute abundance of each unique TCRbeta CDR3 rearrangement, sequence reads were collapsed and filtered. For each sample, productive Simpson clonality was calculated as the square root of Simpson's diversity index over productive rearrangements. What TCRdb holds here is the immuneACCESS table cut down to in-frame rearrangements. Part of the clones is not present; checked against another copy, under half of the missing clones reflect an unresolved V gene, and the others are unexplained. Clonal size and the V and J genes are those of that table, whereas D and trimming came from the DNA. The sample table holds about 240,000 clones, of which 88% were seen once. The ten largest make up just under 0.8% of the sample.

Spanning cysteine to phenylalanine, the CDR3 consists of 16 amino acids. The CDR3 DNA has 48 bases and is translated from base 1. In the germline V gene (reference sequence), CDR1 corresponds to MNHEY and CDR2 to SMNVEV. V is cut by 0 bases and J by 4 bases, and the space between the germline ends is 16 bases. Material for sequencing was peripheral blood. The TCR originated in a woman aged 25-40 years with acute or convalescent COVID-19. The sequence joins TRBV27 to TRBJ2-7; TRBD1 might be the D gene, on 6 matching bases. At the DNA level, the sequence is TGTGCCAGCAGTTTATCCCCGACAGGTGGCTTGTACGAGCAGTACTTC. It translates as CASSLSPTGGLYEQYF.